This TCR beta chain was sequenced during a study of neoadjuvant anti-PD-1 for oral cavity cancer. Findings of the study overall: Only three patients per response group were TCR-analyzed; validation needed. Higher pretreatment Treg/Th17 ratios tracked higher pretreatment blood clonality.

On this clone itself: What it binds is unknown.

Measured with immunoSEQ multiplex PCR; TCRdb has only the in-frame clones, and not every one. The table has approximately 13,000 clones, just under 75% seen once; the top ten hold approximately 2.9%. CDR3 length equals 11 residues. V lost 0 bases and J lost 6, with 3 bases in between. CDR1 and CDR2 (germline): PRHDT, FYEKMQ (reference sequence). As for time point: after neoadjuvant nivolumab, at surgical resection. Patients had newly diagnosed, untreated stage II-IVA oral cavity squamous cell carcinoma. The patients had HPV-negative, locally advanced oral cavity squamous cell carcinoma. The rearrangement uses TRBV13 and TRBJ2-7, with unresolved D. The receptor was isolated from a person between 40 and 80 years old with oral cavity squamous cell carcinoma. Sequences were derived from PBMCs, sampled after nivolumab (anti-PD-1) treatment. In nucleotides, the CDR3 is TGTGCCAGCAGCTTAGGGGTCGAGCAGTACTTC. Translating it yields CASSLGVEQYF.